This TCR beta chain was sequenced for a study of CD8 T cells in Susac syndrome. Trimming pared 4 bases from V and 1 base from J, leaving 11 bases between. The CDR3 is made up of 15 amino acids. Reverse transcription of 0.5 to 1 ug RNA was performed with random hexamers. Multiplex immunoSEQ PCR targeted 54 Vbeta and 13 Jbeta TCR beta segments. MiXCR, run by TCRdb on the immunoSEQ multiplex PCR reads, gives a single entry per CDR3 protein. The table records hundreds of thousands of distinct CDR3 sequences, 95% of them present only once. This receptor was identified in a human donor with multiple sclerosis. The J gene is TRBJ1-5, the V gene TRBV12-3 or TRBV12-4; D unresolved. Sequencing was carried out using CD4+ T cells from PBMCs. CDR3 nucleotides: TGTGCCAGCAGTTCCAGTAGAGCGAGCAATCAGCCCCAGCATTTT. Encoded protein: CASSSSRASNQPQHF.